The present T cell receptor beta chain was sequenced within a study of OX40 agonist ivuxolimab in advanced cancers. Study-level background: The study treated patients with ivuxolimab, an agonistic anti-OX40 (CD134) antibody. Dose-escalation patients suffered from hepatocellular carcinoma, melanoma, renal cell or head and neck cancer.

Trimming shortened V by 2 bases and J by 2 bases, and 3 bases separated the two germline ends. The germline V gene encodes CDR1 SGHAT and CDR2 FQNNGV. The CDR3 totals 12 residues. On this clone itself: The antigen remains undetermined.

Study-wide findings and caveats: In the 0.1 to 3.0 mg/kg range, CD4+ and CD8+ blood T cells had expanded clonally by week 6.

Prior autoimmune disease or systemic immunosuppression barred patients. Assay used: immunoSEQ multiplex PCR; TCRdb lists only in-frame clones, some missing. The profile shows tens of thousands of clones, approximately 81% of them singletons. This chain uses TRBV11-2 with TRBJ1-2, with D unclear. Material: CD4+ or CD8+ T cells sorted from blood, obtained in a trial of the OX40 agonist ivuxolimab. The clonotype originates from an adult with an advanced solid tumor such as melanoma, head and neck, liver or kidney cancer. In DNA form, the CDR3 reads TGTGCCAGCAGCTTACGGAACTATGGCTACACCTTC. Protein: CASSLRNYGYTF.